This T cell receptor beta chain comes out of a study of T cell repertoires in cytomegalovirus infection. Study in general: TCR beta signatures that were public indicated CMV infection and matching HLA type.

Each CDR3 protein gets one entry after TCRdb re-called the reads with MiXCR. The sample lists around 900,000 distinct CDR3 sequences; approximately 31% were seen once. Trimming left V 5 bases short and J 0 bases short, with 10 bases between. The CDR3 is made up of 15 amino acids. The germline V gene has CDR1 MNHEY and CDR2 SVGAGI. This clonotype was seen more than once but under ten times. As yet, its antigen is unknown. The receptor was isolated from a human donor in good health (CMV status not recorded). Some clones in this sample may be carry-over from other donors' samples. This chain uses TRBV6-5 with TRBJ1-4; weak D call: TRBD1 (6 bases). Specimen: cultured CD8+ T cells from PBMCs, collected from culture after CMV antigen stimulation. The CDR3, as DNA: TGTGCCAGCAGTGCCACAGGGTCAACTAATGAAAAACTGTTTTTT. Its protein is CASSATGSTNEKLFF.